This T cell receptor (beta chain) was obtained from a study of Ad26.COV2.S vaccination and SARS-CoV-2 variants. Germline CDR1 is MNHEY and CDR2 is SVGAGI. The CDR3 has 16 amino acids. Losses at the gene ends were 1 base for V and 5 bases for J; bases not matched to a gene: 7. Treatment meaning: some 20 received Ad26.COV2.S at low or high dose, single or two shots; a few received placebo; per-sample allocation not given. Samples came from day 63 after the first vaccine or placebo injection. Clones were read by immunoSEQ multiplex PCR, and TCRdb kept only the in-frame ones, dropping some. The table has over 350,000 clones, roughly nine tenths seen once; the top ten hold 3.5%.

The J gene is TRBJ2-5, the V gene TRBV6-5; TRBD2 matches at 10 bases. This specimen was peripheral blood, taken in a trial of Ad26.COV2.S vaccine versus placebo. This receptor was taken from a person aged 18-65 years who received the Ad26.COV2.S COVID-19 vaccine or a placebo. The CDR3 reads CASSYLAGGSLETQYF. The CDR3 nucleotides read TGTGCCAGCAGTTACTTAGCGGGGGGCTCTCTGGAGACCCAGTACTTC.